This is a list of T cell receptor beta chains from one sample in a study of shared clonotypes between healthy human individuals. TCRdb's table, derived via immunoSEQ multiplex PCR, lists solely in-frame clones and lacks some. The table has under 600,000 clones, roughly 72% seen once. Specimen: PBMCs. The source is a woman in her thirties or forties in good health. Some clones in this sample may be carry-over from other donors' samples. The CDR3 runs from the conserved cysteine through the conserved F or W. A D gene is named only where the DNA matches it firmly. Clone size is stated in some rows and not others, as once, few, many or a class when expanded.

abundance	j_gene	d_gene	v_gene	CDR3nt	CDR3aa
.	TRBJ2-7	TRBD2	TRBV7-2	TGTGCCAGCAGCGCGAGGGTGAAGGCTAGCGGGAGGGCGTCCTACGAGCAGTACTTC	CASSARVKASGRASYEQYF
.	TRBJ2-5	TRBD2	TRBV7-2	TGTGCCAGCACCTACTTTAGCGGGAGCGAGACCCAGTACTTC	CASTYFSGSETQYF
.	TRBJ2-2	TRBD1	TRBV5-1	TGCGCCAGCAGCTTGGTTGTAGCACAGGGGGTTATCGGGGAGCTGTTTTTT	CASSLVVAQGVIGELFF
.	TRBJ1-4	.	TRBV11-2	TGTGCCAGCAGAGCCCTGAGGGCTGTAGGTGAAAAACTGTTTTTT	CASRALRAVGEKLFF
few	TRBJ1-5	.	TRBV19	TGTGCCAGTAGTATCGCGGTTCAGCCCCAGCATTTT	CASSIAVQPQHF
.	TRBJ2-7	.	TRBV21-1	TGTGCCAGCAGCAAAGATTTTCTATTTGAGGGTCTGGGAGGGGACAGTTCCGAGCAGTACTTC	CASSKDFLFEGLGGDSSEQYF
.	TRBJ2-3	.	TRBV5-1	TGCGCCAGCACCCAAACCATGCGCACAGATACGCAGTATTTT	CASTQTMRTDTQYF
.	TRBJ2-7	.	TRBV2	TGTGCCAGCGCGGCTTCCACTGGATCCTACGAGCAGTACTTC	CASAASTGSYEQYF
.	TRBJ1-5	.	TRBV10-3	TGTGCCATCAGTGACGGACCGATAAATCAGCCCCAGCATTTT	CAISDGPINQPQHF
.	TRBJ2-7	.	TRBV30	TGTGCCTGGGTTGGGGTTGGGTTGTACGAGCAGTACTTC	CAWVGVGLYEQYF
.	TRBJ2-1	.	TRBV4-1	TGCGCCAGCAGCCAAGGGCCGGGACCCCGGGAACAGTTCTTC	CASSQGPGPREQFF
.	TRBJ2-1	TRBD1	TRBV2	TGTGCCAGCAGTGAAAGGGGGCGCGGGAATGAGCAGTTCTTC	CASSERGRGNEQFF
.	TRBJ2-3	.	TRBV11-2	TGTGCCAGCAGCTTAGCTAAGGGGCGGACAGATACGCAGTATTTT	CASSLAKGRTDTQYF
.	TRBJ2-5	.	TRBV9	TGTGCCAGCAGCGTGGGGACTCAACAAGAGACCCAGTACTTC	CASSVGTQQETQYF
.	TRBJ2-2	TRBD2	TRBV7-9	TGTGCCAGCAGCCCCGGGACTAGCGGGAGGGGAACCGGGGAGCTGTTTTTT	CASSPGTSGRGTGELFF
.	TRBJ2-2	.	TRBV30	TGTGCCTGGACCCGAGGGACAACCACCGGGGAGCTGTTTTTT	CAWTRGTTTGELFF
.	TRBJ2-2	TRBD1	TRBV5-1	TGCGCCAGCAGCCGGGGACAGGGGGCCACCGGGGAGCTGTTTTTT	CASSRGQGATGELFF